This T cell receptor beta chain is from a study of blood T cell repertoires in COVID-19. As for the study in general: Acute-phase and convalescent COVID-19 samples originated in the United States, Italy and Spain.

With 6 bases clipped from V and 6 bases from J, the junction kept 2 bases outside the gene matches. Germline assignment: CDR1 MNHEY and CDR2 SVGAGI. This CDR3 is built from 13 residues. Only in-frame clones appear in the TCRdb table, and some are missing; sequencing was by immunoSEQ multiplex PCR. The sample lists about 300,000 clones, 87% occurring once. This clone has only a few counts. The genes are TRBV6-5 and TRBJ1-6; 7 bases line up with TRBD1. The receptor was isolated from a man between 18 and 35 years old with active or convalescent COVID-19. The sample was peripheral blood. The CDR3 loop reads CASRGQINSPLHF. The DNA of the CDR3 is TGTGCCAGCAGGGGACAGATTAATTCACCCCTCCACTTT.